Presented here are 11 T cell receptor beta chains from one specimen sequenced in a study of T cell repertoires in cytomegalovirus infection. TCRdb redid the calling of the reads with MiXCR, one entry per CDR3 protein. The sample lists a few hundred thousand distinct CDR3 sequences, 26% occurring once. The specimen was PBMCs. Receptors originate from a human donor in good health (CMV status not recorded). Some clones in this sample may be carry-over from other donors' samples.

This clonotype appeared a few times. CDR3 in amino acids: CASSFDSLVHYF. CDR3 nucleotide sequence: TGTGCCAGCAGCTTCGACAGCCTAGTCCATTACTTC. The V and J genes are TRBV11-2 and TRBJ2-4; possibly TRBD1 for D (5 bases). Germline V gene lookup returns CDR1 SGHAT and CDR2 FQNNGV. V lost 3 bases, J lost 16 bases, and 16 bases lay in between. The CDR3 sequence is 12 residues long.

V and J are TRBV5-4 and TRBJ2-1; the D is unclear. Germline lookup yields CDR1 SGHNT and CDR2 YYREEE (reference sequence). Trimming pared 4 bases from V and 0 bases from J, leaving 14 bases between. CDR3 length: 16 amino acids. The CDR3 DNA is TGTGCCAGCAGCACACGCGACGCGAGCTCCTACAATGAGCAGTTCTTC. Encoded protein: CASSTRDASSYNEQFF.

The chain employs TRBV6-2 or TRBV6-3 and TRBJ2-5; 8 bases line up with TRBD1. CDR3 length: 12 amino acids. Germline V gives CDR1 MNHEY, CDR2 SVGEGT. V dropped 6 bases and J dropped 6; count of bases not matched to a gene: 3. Here the CDR3 DNA reads TGTGCCAGCAGCGACAGGGGACAGACCCAGTACTTC. This codes for CASSDRGQTQYF.

V and J are TRBV3-1 and TRBJ1-1; no clear D. The CDR3 has 13 amino acids. Trimming took off 1 base at V and 5 bases at J, with 8 bases between the two ends. Germline values: CDR1 LGHDT, CDR2 YNNKEL (reference sequence). CDR3 coding DNA: TGTGCCAGCAGCCAAGGGACGTGGACTGAAGCTTTCTTT. Translating it yields CASSQGTWTEAFF.

This clonotype was seen a handful of times. The chain carries TRBV20-1 and TRBJ2-7; tentative D call: TRBD2 (6 bases). The length of the CDR3 is 15 residues. The V gene lost 4 bases and the J gene lost 0 bases, with 16 bases spanning the gap. Germline-derived CDR1 and CDR2 are DFQATT and SNEGSKA (reference sequence). CDR3 sequence reads: CSAKMSGSVSYEQYF. CDR3 sequence (DNA): TGCAGTGCTAAGATGTCCGGGAGTGTCTCCTACGAGCAGTACTTC.

The chain recombines TRBV27 with TRBJ2-7; the match to TRBD2 covers 12 bases. CDR3 size: 15 residues. The J segment lost 4 bases and the V segment lost 6 bases, leaving 7 bases of the junction unmatched. CDR1 is MNHEY, CDR2 SMNVEV, per germline (reference sequence). The CDR3 is CASRPASGRVYEQYF. CDR3 sequence (DNA): TGTGCCAGCAGGCCGGCTAGCGGGAGGGTTTACGAGCAGTACTTC.

The chain's CDR3 is CASSADRIGYTF. The CDR3 DNA is TGTGCCAGCAGTGCGGACAGGATTGGCTACACCTTC. The genes are TRBV28 and TRBJ1-2; TRBD1 matches at 7 bases. After removal of 5 bases from V and 7 bases from J, the junction contained 4 bases not matched to a gene. The CDR3 has 12 residues. Per germline, CDR1 MDHEN and CDR2 SYDVKM.

The chain employs TRBV11-2 and TRBJ2-2; D remains unclear. The CDR3 loop spans 15 amino acids. CDR1 is SGHAT and CDR2 is FQNNGV in the germline V gene. V was trimmed by 6 bases and J by 0 bases, leaving 11 bases between them. The CDR3 DNA reads as TGTGCCAGCAGTATAACAACATCGAACACCGGGGAGCTGTTTTTT. This translates into CASSITTSNTGELFF.

The sample holds many counts of this clonotype. This chain links TRBV7-2 with TRBJ2-1; D is perhaps TRBD2 (5 bases). This CDR3 is 17 amino acids long. Trimming took off 3 bases at V and 4 bases at J, with 19 bases between the two ends. Germline CDR1 SGHTA, CDR2 FQGNSA. The CDR3 region is CASSFRSTGRLYNEQFF. The CDR3 nucleotides are TGTGCCAGCAGCTTCAGGTCAACGGGAAGGTTATACAATGAGCAGTTCTTC.

V and J are TRBV7-9 and TRBJ2-6; D is perhaps TRBD2 (6 bases). There are 17 residues in the CDR3. The ends were cut back, 5 bases at V and 2 bases at J, with 16 bases in the middle. In germline, CDR1 is SEHNR, CDR2 FQNEAQ (reference sequence). This chain's CDR3 is CASSHDSGTPGANVLTF. For the CDR3, the DNA is TGTGCCAGCAGCCATGATTCAGGGACTCCTGGGGCCAACGTCCTGACTTTC.

The V call is TRBV14, the J call TRBJ1-1; D is possibly TRBD1 (6 bases). This CDR3 is 15 amino acids long. Germline assignment: CDR1 SGHDN and CDR2 FVKESK. V was clipped by 3 bases and J by 2 bases, with 13 bases between them. The CDR3 DNA is TGTGCCAGCAGCCAGCAACAGGGAGTTAACACTGAAGCTTTCTTT. This gives the protein CASSQQQGVNTEAFF. Supplemented by reference TRBV14 and TRBJ1-1, the full variable domain reads EAGVTQFPSHSVIEKGQTVTLRCDPISGHDNLYWYRRVMGKEIKFLLHFVKESKQDESGMPNNRFLAERTGGTYSTLKVQPAELEDSGVYFCASSQQQGVNTEAFFGQGTRLTVV.